This T cell receptor beta chain stems from a study of cytotoxic CD8 clonotypes in ibrutinib-treated CLL. The overall study: Outcomes included 25 or so partial and 2 complete responses; after median 68 months, roughly 14 stayed remitted and 12 progressed.

Study-wide results and limits: Shared public clonotypes were rare, and on treatment they either got smaller or stayed the same. In comparison with age-matched healthy donors, baseline clonality was higher and tracked circulating CD8+ T-cell counts. Clonality went up at ibrutinib response and then declined back toward baseline at progression.

Details on this clone: As yet, its antigen is unknown.

Per germline, CDR1 MDHEN and CDR2 SYDVKM. Trimming took 6 bases from V and 8 from J, leaving 11 bases between them. The CDR3 consists of 12 residues. This table comes from immunoSEQ multiplex PCR, and its TCRdb copy is limited to in-frame clones, with some not included. The sample carries around 40,000 clones, roughly 72% recorded once. This TCR was recovered from a human donor with chronic lymphocytic leukemia. The chain is built from TRBV28 and TRBJ2-1, with D hard to call. The sequencing here drew on PBMCs, taken at disease progression, from a patient treated with ibrutinib. CDR3 DNA sequence: TGTGCCAGCAGGAGCTTTGGACATGAGCAGTTCTTC. Translation gives CASRSFGHEQFF.